The 22 T cell receptor beta chains below come from one sample, sequenced in a study of blood T cell repertoires in COVID-19. The repertoire was sequenced with immunoSEQ multiplex PCR; TCRdb's copy has only in-frame clones and lacks some. The data hold about 38,000 clones, with approximately 93% observed a single time. The specimen sequenced was peripheral blood. These receptor sequences come from a human donor with active COVID-19. The donor label of this sample is uncertain.

The chain couples TRBV28 to TRBJ2-7; weak D call: TRBD1 (6 bases). Per the germline V gene, CDR1 is MDHEN and CDR2 is SYDVKM. V gave up 6 bases and J gave up 2 bases, with 17 bases separating them. The CDR3 has 15 residues. The CDR3 reads CASRNEQGMAYEQYF. CDR3 sequence (DNA): TGTGCCAGCAGAAACGAACAGGGAATGGCCTACGAGCAGTACTTC. Full variable domain (outside the CDR3, taken from reference TRBV28 and TRBJ2-7): DVKVTQSSRYLVKRTGEKVFLECVQDMDHENMFWYRQDPGLGLRLIYFSYDVKMKEKGDIPEGYSVSREKKERFSLILESASTNQTSMYLCASRNEQGMAYEQYFGPGTRLTVT.

This chain joins TRBV5-4 and TRBJ2-5; the match to TRBD2 covers 13 bases. This CDR3 region has 17 residues. Germline values: CDR1 SGHNT, CDR2 YYREEE (reference sequence). V lost 3 bases and J lost 2; bases outside the gene matches: 7. The CDR3 DNA reads as TGTGCCAGCAGCTCCAACCCACTAGCGGGGGGGCAAGAGACCCAGTACTTC. It translates to CASSSNPLAGGQETQYF.

The chain recombines TRBV28 with TRBJ1-6; 7 bases align to TRBD1. CDR3 length: 15 residues. Germline V CDR1 and CDR2: MDHEN, SYDVKM. The junction had 9 bases not matched to a gene; V was cut back by 6 bases and J by 7 bases. The CDR3 sequence is CASREQGQHNSPLHF. The CDR3, as DNA: TGTGCCAGCAGAGAGCAGGGACAGCACAATTCACCCCTCCACTTT.

This chain uses TRBV11-3 with TRBJ2-3; 13 nucleotides align to TRBD2. The CDR3 contains 15 residues. Germline V CDR1 and CDR2: SGHNT, YENEEA. With V trimmed by 6 bases and J by 4 bases, 4 bases remained unmatched. CDR3 protein: CASSRLAGGSDTQYF. CDR3 in DNA: TGTGCCAGCAGTCGACTAGCGGGAGGTTCAGATACGCAGTATTTT.

V and J are TRBV6-2 or TRBV6-3 and TRBJ2-3, with TRBD2 identical over 8 bases. The CDR3 runs to 14 residues. V shed 4 bases and J 3 bases; nucleotides not matched to a gene: 3. Germline loops: CDR1 MNHEY, CDR2 SVGEGT. CDR3 region: CASSSSGGTDTQYF. CDR3 coding DNA: TGTGCCAGCAGTTCATCGGGGGGGACAGATACGCAGTATTTT.

The rearrangement joins TRBV19 to TRBJ1-2, with TRBD1 as a possible D gene (6 bases). The CDR3 spans 15 residues. Deletions cut 5 bases from V and 0 bases from J, with 13 bases between. CDR1 is LNHDA, CDR2 SQIVND, per germline (reference sequence). This CDR3 reads CASSSQGVANYGYTF. CDR3 DNA sequence: TGTGCCAGTAGTTCACAGGGTGTGGCTAACTATGGCTACACCTTC.

On this clone: The sample holds other DNA sequences that translate to the same CDR3. The genes are TRBV5-8 and TRBJ2-7; D call uncertain. The CDR3 length is 15 residues. The ends were cut back, 0 bases at V and 2 bases at J, with 12 bases in the middle. Per germline, CDR1 SGHTS and CDR2 YDEGEE. In nucleotides, the CDR3 is TGTGCCAGCAGCTTGGACTTCGCGCAAACCTACGAGCAGTACTTC. Protein product: CASSLDFAQTYEQYF.

The chain uses TRBV5-1 and TRBJ2-2, with a weak D call TRBD2 (5 bases). V was clipped by 4 bases and J by 3 bases, with 16 bases between them. This CDR3 has 16 residues. Germline CDR1 reads SGHRS; CDR2 reads YFSETQ. DNA for the CDR3: TGCGCCAGCAGCCCCCAACCGGGGAGAGACACCGGGGAGCTGTTTTTT. As protein: CASSPQPGRDTGELFF.

The genes are TRBV5-1 and TRBJ2-7, with a possible D match to TRBD1 (5 bases). The CDR3 runs to 13 residues. The germline V gene has CDR1 SGHRS and CDR2 YFSETQ. V shed 1 base and J shed 2 bases, with 7 bases lying between them. CDR3 in amino acids: CASSLPGTYEQYF. The DNA of the CDR3 is TGCGCCAGCAGCTTGCCAGGGACCTACGAGCAGTACTTC.

J is TRBJ1-6 and V is TRBV24-1; the D is unclear. Germline V gene data show CDR1 as KGHDR and CDR2 as SFDVKD. V lost 4 bases and J lost 4, with 13 bases in between. The CDR3 covers 16 residues. CDR3 DNA sequence: TGTGCCACCAGTGACGGCGACTCGGGTTATAATTCACCCCTCCACTTT. As protein: CATSDGDSGYNSPLHF.

This chain connects TRBV19 to TRBJ2-3; 8 bases are shared with TRBD1. CDR1 is LNHDA, CDR2 SQIVND, per germline (reference sequence). V gave up 4 bases and J gave up 1 base; unmatched junction bases: 10. This CDR3 region has 17 residues. CDR3: CASSSATGVRGTDTQYF. The CDR3 nucleotides read TGTGCCAGTAGTAGCGCGACAGGGGTGAGGGGCACAGATACGCAGTATTTT.

The chain combines TRBV29-1 with TRBJ1-4; 10 bases match TRBD1. This CDR3 has 13 residues. The germline CDR1 and CDR2 sequences are SQVTM and ANQGSEA. The V segment lost 4 bases and the J segment 8 bases; nucleotides outside the gene matches: 4. DNA of the CDR3: TGCAGCGTTGCGACAGGGGGCCAAGAAAAACTGTTTTTT. Amino acid sequence: CSVATGGQEKLFF.

This clone was recorded a few times. The V and J genes are TRBV6-5 and TRBJ1-5; tentative D call: TRBD1 (6 bases). Between the trimmed V and J ends, which lost 4 bases and 9 bases, there was a span of 19 bases. Germline-derived CDR1 and CDR2 are MNHEY and SVGAGI. CDR3 length: 15 residues. CDR3 region: CASSSSSTGLLPQHF. The CDR3, as DNA: TGTGCCAGCAGTTCTTCTTCGACAGGCTTGTTGCCCCAGCATTTT.

J is TRBJ1-6 and V is TRBV28, with D maybe TRBD1 (6 bases). Trimming shortened V by 7 bases and J by 7 bases, and 17 bases separated the two germline ends. Germline V gene data show CDR1 as MDHEN and CDR2 as SYDVKM. The CDR3 has 15 amino acids. CDR3 in amino acids: CASTLSAGENSPLHF. The CDR3 nucleotides read TGTGCCAGCACCCTCTCGGCAGGGGAAAATTCACCCCTCCACTTT.

This clone was observed a single time. The chain is built from TRBV6-5 and TRBJ2-3; D is unresolved. Looked up from germline, CDR1 is MNHEY and CDR2 is SVGAGI. There are 12 residues in the CDR3. V was shortened by 6 bases and J by 0 bases, with 4 bases between the two germline ends. The CDR3 region has the DNA TGTGCCAGCAGGGAGAGCACAGATACGCAGTATTTT. Amino acids: CASRESTDTQYF.

V and J are TRBV5-1 and TRBJ2-3; TRBD1 is a possible D gene (5 bases). CDR3 length equals 14 residues. Germline V gene data show CDR1 as SGHRS and CDR2 as YFSETQ. V gave up 5 bases and J gave up 1 base, with 11 bases separating them. Here the CDR3 reads CASSPSGRTDTQYF. As DNA, the CDR3 is TGCGCCAGCAGTCCATCAGGGCGCACAGATACGCAGTATTTT.

The chain uses TRBV7-8 and TRBJ2-3, with a possible D match to TRBD1 (6 bases). CDR3 length equals 16 residues. Germline lookup yields CDR1 SGHVS and CDR2 FQNEAQ. The ends were cut back, 5 bases at V and 1 base at J, with 16 bases in the middle. CDR3 sequence (DNA): TGTGCCAGCAGCCCGCCTACAGGGCTTGGCACAGATACGCAGTATTTT. Translation gives CASSPPTGLGTDTQYF.

This clone was seen just once. A read error may account for a junction end that differs from germline. V and J are TRBV7-7 and TRBJ2-2, with 10 bases aligning to TRBD2. CDR3 length: 16 residues. Per germline, CDR1 SSHAT and CDR2 FNYEAQ (reference sequence). The CDR3 coding sequence is TGTGCTAGCAGCTTATCCGGGACTAGCGTATCCGGGGAGCTGTTTTTT. This codes for CASSLSGTSVSGELFF.

The CDR3 nucleotides read TGTGCCAGCAGCCAAGGCGGGACTGTACCCTACGAGCAGTACTTC. Translation gives CASSQGGTVPYEQYF. The chain employs TRBV5-4 and TRBJ2-7; D may be TRBD2 (6 bases). Trimming pared 4 bases from V and 2 bases from J, leaving 16 bases between. CDR1 SGHNT and CDR2 YYREEE come from the germline V gene (reference sequence). This CDR3 region has 15 residues.

The chain carries TRBV6-2 or TRBV6-3 and TRBJ2-7; 10 positions match TRBD1. Germline V lookup: CDR1 MNHEY, CDR2 SVGEGT. The length of the CDR3 is 15 residues. J was trimmed by 3 bases and V by 5 bases; bases with no gene match: 7. Here the CDR3 DNA reads TGTGCCAGCAGTAAGACAGGGGGCTTAAGCTACGAGCAGTACTTC. As protein: CASSKTGGLSYEQYF.

This clone was seen more than once but under ten times. The V call is TRBV7-8, the J call TRBJ1-5; 10 bases fit TRBD1. In germline, CDR1 is SGHVS, CDR2 FQNEAQ. The CDR3 consists of 16 residues. The V segment lost 4 bases and the J segment 1 base; nucleotides outside the gene matches: 4. The CDR3 protein is CASSSTGGWSNQPQHF. CDR3 bases: TGTGCCAGCAGCTCGACAGGGGGCTGGAGCAATCAGCCCCAGCATTTT.

The DNA for the CDR3 is TGTGCCAGCAGTTACTCGGGGCGGAAAGATACGCAGTATTTT. Its protein product is CASSYSGRKDTQYF. The chain carries TRBV6-5 and TRBJ2-3; possibly TRBD1 for D (5 bases). This CDR3 contains 14 residues. V was trimmed by 0 bases and J by 5 bases, leaving 9 bases between them. Germline V lookup: CDR1 MNHEY, CDR2 SVGAGI.